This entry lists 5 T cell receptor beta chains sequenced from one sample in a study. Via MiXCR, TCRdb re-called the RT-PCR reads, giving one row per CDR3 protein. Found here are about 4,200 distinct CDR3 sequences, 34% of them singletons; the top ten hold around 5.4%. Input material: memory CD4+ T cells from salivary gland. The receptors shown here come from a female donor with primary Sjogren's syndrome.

The CDR3, as DNA: TGCGCCAGCAGCCAAGGACAGGGGGGCTCAGATACGCAGTATTTT. Protein sequence: CASSQGQGGSDTQYF. J is TRBJ2-3 and V is TRBV4-3; 9 nucleotides match TRBD1. Germline V gene data show CDR1 as LGHNA and CDR2 as YSLEER. V gave up 1 base and J gave up 4 bases; unmatched junction bases: 3. This CDR3 contains 15 residues.

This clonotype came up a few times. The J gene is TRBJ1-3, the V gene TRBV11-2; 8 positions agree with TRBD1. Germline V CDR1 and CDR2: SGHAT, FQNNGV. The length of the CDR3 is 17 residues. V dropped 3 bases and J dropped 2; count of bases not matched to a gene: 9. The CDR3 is CASSFGTGGPAGNTIYF. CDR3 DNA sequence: TGTGCCAGCAGCTTTGGGACAGGAGGTCCAGCTGGAAACACCATATATTTT. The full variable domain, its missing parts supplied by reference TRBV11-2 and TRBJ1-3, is EAGVAQSPRYKIIEKRQSVAFWCNPISGHATLYWYQQILGQGPKLLIQFQNNGVVDDSQLPKDRFSAERLKGVDSTLKIQPAKLEDSAVYLCASSFGTGGPAGNTIYFGEGSWLTVV.

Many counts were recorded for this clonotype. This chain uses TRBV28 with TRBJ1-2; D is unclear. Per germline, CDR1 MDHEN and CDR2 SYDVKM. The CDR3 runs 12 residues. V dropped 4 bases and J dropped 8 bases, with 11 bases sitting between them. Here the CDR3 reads CASSSTTDGYTF. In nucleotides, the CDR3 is TGTGCCAGCAGTTCGACCACGGACGGCTACACCTTC.

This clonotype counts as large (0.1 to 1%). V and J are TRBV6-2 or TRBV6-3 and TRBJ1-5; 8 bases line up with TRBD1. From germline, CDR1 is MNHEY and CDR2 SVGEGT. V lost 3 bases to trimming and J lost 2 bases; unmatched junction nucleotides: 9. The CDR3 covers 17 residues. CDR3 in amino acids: CASSYDIRGHGNQPQHF. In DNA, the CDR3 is TGTGCCAGCAGTTATGATATCAGGGGGCACGGCAATCAGCCCCAGCATTTT.

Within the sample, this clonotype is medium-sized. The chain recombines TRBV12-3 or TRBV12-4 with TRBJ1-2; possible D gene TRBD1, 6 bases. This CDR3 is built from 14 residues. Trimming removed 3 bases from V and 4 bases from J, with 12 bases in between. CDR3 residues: CASSFQTGFYGYTF. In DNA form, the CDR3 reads TGTGCCAGCAGTTTTCAGACAGGCTTCTATGGCTACACCTTC.